This passage covers 27 T cell receptor beta chains from one sample sequenced in a study of OX40 agonist ivuxolimab in advanced cancers. The table came from immunoSEQ multiplex PCR; TCRdb's copy has only in-frame clones and leaves some out. This sample carries around 15,000 clones, approximately 80% of them seen once, and the ten largest clones take about 32%. Sequencing used CD4+ or CD8+ T cells sorted from blood, obtained in a trial of the OX40 agonist ivuxolimab. The source of these receptors is an adult with an advanced solid tumor such as melanoma, head and neck, liver or kidney cancer.

This clone was counted only a few times. The gene calls are TRBV5-1 and TRBJ1-1; D is ambiguous. Trimming stripped 0 bases from V and 2 bases from J, with 5 bases between. Germline values: CDR1 SGHRS, CDR2 YFSETQ. The CDR3 runs to 13 residues. Here the CDR3 reads CASSLAGNTEAFF. CDR3 nucleotides: TGCGCCAGCAGCTTGGCCGGCAACACTGAAGCTTTCTTT.

This chain uses TRBV29-1 with TRBJ1-1; D gene uncertain. The germline gives CDR1 SQVTM, CDR2 ANQGSEA. Trimming took 5 bases from V and 0 from J, leaving 7 bases between them. The CDR3 loop spans 12 amino acids. CDR3 in DNA: TGCAGCGTTCGGACGTTGAACACTGAAGCTTTCTTT. As protein: CSVRTLNTEAFF.

J is TRBJ2-7 and V is TRBV29-1; 7 bases line up with TRBD2. The CDR3 runs to 13 residues. CDR1 and CDR2 (germline): SQVTM, ANQGSEA. Trimming cost V 3 bases and J 3 bases; bases outside gene matches: 5. As DNA, the CDR3 is TGCAGCGTTGATGGGGGGGAAGTCTACGAGCAGTACTTC. This sequence encodes CSVDGGEVYEQYF.

CDR3 nucleotides: TGTGCCAGGGGGGGAGGCACTGAAGCTTTCTTT. The encoded protein is CARGGGTEAFF. This chain uses TRBV2 with TRBJ1-1; perhaps TRBD1 as D (5 bases). In germline, CDR1 is SNHLY, CDR2 FYNNEI. The CDR3 extends over 11 amino acids. Trimming cost V 9 bases and J 4 bases, with 9 bases left between them.

V gene TRBV10-1 combines with J gene TRBJ2-1; D not certain. This CDR3 is built from 15 residues. V was trimmed by 9 bases and J by 0 bases, leaving 15 bases between them. Germline-derived CDR1 and CDR2 are WNHNN and SYGVQD (reference sequence). CDR3 in DNA: TGCGCCAGACCCGGCGGCAAGAGCTCCTACAATGAGCAGTTCTTC. Encoded protein: CARPGGKSSYNEQFF.

The J gene is TRBJ2-2, the V gene TRBV30; D is possibly TRBD2 (6 bases). This CDR3 spans 13 amino acids. The V gene's germline CDR1 is GTSNPN and CDR2 SVGIG (reference sequence). V dropped 0 bases and J dropped 7 bases, with 9 bases sitting between them. The CDR3 DNA reads TGTGCCTGGAGTGTTGGCGGGGTCGGGGAGCTGTTTTTT. It yields the protein CAWSVGGVGELFF.

V gene TRBV7-6 combines with J gene TRBJ2-2; D unclear. V was trimmed by 2 bases and J by 7 bases, leaving 11 bases between them. Germline V gene sequence: CDR1 SGHVS, CDR2 FNYEAQ. This CDR3 has 14 residues. Here the CDR3 reads CASSLSPSGGELFF. CDR3 DNA sequence: TGTGCCAGCAGCTTATCCCCGAGTGGCGGGGAGCTGTTTTTT.

This clone was observed a handful of times. V usage is TRBV28 and J usage is TRBJ2-3; 7 bases align to TRBD2. Trimming at V came to 3 bases and at J to 1 base, leaving 1 base not matched to a gene. From germline, CDR1 is MDHEN and CDR2 SYDVKM. CDR3 length: 14 residues. The CDR3 DNA reads as TGTGCCAGCAGTTTCCTAGCGGGCACAGATACGCAGTATTTT. Its protein is CASSFLAGTDTQYF.

This rearrangement joins TRBV27 to TRBJ2-1, with D perhaps matching TRBD2 (6 bases). V lost 5 bases to trimming and J lost 6 bases, with 14 bases between them. The CDR3 length is 14 residues. CDR1 and CDR2 from the germline V gene are MNHEY and SMNVEV (reference sequence). The CDR3 sequence is CASSKSRRGNEQFF. CDR3 nucleotide sequence: TGTGCCAGCAGTAAATCTAGGAGGGGCAATGAGCAGTTCTTC.

V gene TRBV6-1 combines with J gene TRBJ2-3, with TRBD2 matching over 10 bases. V trimming: 1 base; J trimming: 8 bases; junction bases outside the gene matches: 9. Germline CDR1 is MNHNS and CDR2 is SASEGT. The CDR3 is made up of 16 amino acids. The CDR3 nucleotides are TGTGCCAGCAGTGAAGAGGCTAGCGGGGGTTGGGCTACGCAGTATTTT. It codes for CASSEEASGGWATQYF.

This clone was observed a single time. CDR3: CASSISFGVLRGEQYF. The CDR3 DNA is TGTGCCAGTAGTATCAGTTTTGGGGTTTTACGGGGCGAGCAGTACTTC. The rearrangement links TRBV19 to TRBJ2-7, with D tentatively TRBD2 (5 bases). V shed 3 bases and J shed 6 bases, with 21 bases lying between them. Germline V CDR1 and CDR2: LNHDA, SQIVND (reference sequence). The CDR3 is made up of 16 amino acids.

J is TRBJ1-1 and V is TRBV11-3; 7 bases are shared with TRBD1. This CDR3 has 14 amino acids. The V gene's germline CDR1 is SGHNT and CDR2 YENEEA. Trimming took 5 bases from V and 6 from J; bases not matched to a gene: 9. DNA of the CDR3: TGTGCCAGCAGCACAGGACAGGCTTCGGCTGAAGCTTTCTTT. It codes for CASSTGQASAEAFF.

V gene TRBV25-1 combines with J gene TRBJ1-3; D gene uncertain. V lost 4 bases to trimming and J lost 0 bases, with 10 bases between them. From germline, CDR1 is MGHDK and CDR2 SYGVNS. The CDR3 spans 15 residues. The CDR3, as DNA: TGTGCCAGCAGTGGCTGGGGTTACTCTGGAAACACCATATATTTT. This sequence encodes CASSGWGYSGNTIYF. The variable domain in full, with the rest retrieved from reference TRBV25-1 and TRBJ1-3, is EADIYQTPRYLVIGTGKKITLECSQTMGHDKMYWYQQDPGMELHLIHYSYGVNSTEKGDLSSESTVSRIRTEHFPLTLESARPSHTSQYLCASSGWGYSGNTIYFGEGSWLTVV.

The chain recombines TRBV6-4 with TRBJ1-2; 7 bases align to TRBD1. The V gene's germline CDR1 is MRHNA and CDR2 SNTAGT. The CDR3 extends over 15 amino acids. With V trimmed by 4 bases and J by 2 bases, 7 bases remained unmatched. CDR3 loop: CASSGWTGENYGYTF. Written as DNA, the CDR3 is TGTGCCAGCAGTGGTTGGACAGGAGAGAACTATGGCTACACCTTC.

The V call is TRBV7-8, the J call TRBJ1-5; D call uncertain. V was shortened by 0 bases and J by 2 bases, with 8 bases between the two germline ends. Looked up from germline, CDR1 is SGHVS and CDR2 is FQNEAQ. CDR3 length: 15 amino acids. As DNA, the CDR3 is TGTGCCAGCAGCTTAGCAGAAGGTGGCAATCAGCCCCAGCATTTT. Its translation: CASSLAEGGNQPQHF.

The V call is TRBV18, the J call TRBJ2-5, with a weak D call TRBD1 (6 bases). Germline lookup yields CDR1 KGHSH and CDR2 LQKENI. The CDR3 runs 16 residues. V was pared by 0 bases and J by 2 bases, with 13 bases between. The DNA for the CDR3 is TGTGCCAGCTCACCACCGCAAGGGGGATCTCAAGAGACCCAGTACTTC. Amino acids: CASSPPQGGSQETQYF.

The V gene is TRBV27, the J gene TRBJ2-7; the match to TRBD2 covers 11 bases. CDR3 length: 15 residues. Germline values: CDR1 MNHEY, CDR2 SMNVEV (reference sequence). The J segment lost 3 bases and the V segment lost 5 bases, leaving 6 bases of the junction unmatched. CDR3 bases: TGTGCCAGCAGTGACGGGACTAGCGGAATCTACGAGCAGTACTTC. Its protein product is CASSDGTSGIYEQYF.

The rearrangement uses TRBV23-1 and TRBJ1-2, with 7 bases lining up with TRBD1. TRBV23-1 is filed as an ORF, its function uncertain. V was clipped by 6 bases and J by 6 bases; unmatched bases: 13. The length of the CDR3 is 15 residues. This CDR3 is CASSQEFGRGDGYTF. CDR3 bases: TGCGCCAGCAGCCAAGAATTCGGCAGGGGGGATGGCTACACCTTC.

The J gene is TRBJ1-1, the V gene TRBV29-1; D ambiguous. V shed 2 bases and J shed 6 bases, with 10 bases lying between them. Per the germline V gene, CDR1 is SQVTM and CDR2 is ANQGSEA. CDR3 size: 12 residues. CDR3 loop: CSVESQVPEAFF. The CDR3 DNA is TGCAGCGTTGAATCCCAGGTCCCTGAAGCTTTCTTT.

This chain links TRBV10-3 with TRBJ1-5; D is unclear. This CDR3 comprises 15 residues. Trimming left V 2 bases short and J 6 bases short, with 14 bases between. CDR1 is ENHRY, CDR2 SYGVKD, per germline. DNA of the CDR3: TGTGCCATCAGTGAGGAGTTTGAGGGCGGTCAGCCCCAGCATTTT. Translating it yields CAISEEFEGGQPQHF.

This clone is medium-sized within its sample. The J gene is TRBJ2-7, the V gene TRBV4-2, with TRBD2 matching over 10 bases. CDR3 length: 16 residues. The ends lost 4 bases at V and 4 bases at J; junction bases unmatched: 10. The germline V gene encodes CDR1 LGHNA and CDR2 YNFKEQ. CDR3 in DNA: TGTGCCAGCAGCCCCCATGGACTAGCGGACTCGTACGAGCAGTACTTC. Its translation: CASSPHGLADSYEQYF.

The chain employs TRBV19 and TRBJ2-1, with 11 bases that match TRBD2. Unmatched junction bases numbered 8, after V lost 6 bases and J lost 7 bases. The CDR3 has 15 amino acids. Germline CDR1 LNHDA, CDR2 SQIVND (reference sequence). CDR3 sequence: CASRELAGAGNEQFF. In nucleotides, the CDR3 is TGTGCCAGTAGGGAACTAGCGGGAGCAGGGAATGAGCAGTTCTTC.

The chain couples TRBV5-1 to TRBJ2-2, with 11 bases that match TRBD1. The germline gives CDR1 SGHRS, CDR2 YFSETQ. The CDR3 is 15 residues long. The trim removed 4 bases at V and 7 bases at J, leaving 6 bases unmatched. This CDR3 reads CASSTGQGAYGELFF. The CDR3 bases are TGCGCCAGCAGCACTGGACAGGGGGCTTACGGGGAGCTGTTTTTT.

This chain uses TRBV5-1 with TRBJ2-3; the match to TRBD1 covers 8 bases. The V gene end was trimmed by 1 base and the J gene end by 8 bases; junction bases not matched to a gene: 9. Per the germline V gene, CDR1 is SGHRS and CDR2 is YFSETQ. The CDR3 is 15 residues long. The CDR3: CASSLNSGGEGTQYF. CDR3 coding DNA: TGCGCCAGCAGCTTGAATTCAGGGGGCGAAGGTACGCAGTATTTT.

V usage is TRBV5-5 and J usage is TRBJ1-1, with TRBD1 matching over 10 bases. The CDR3 loop spans 15 amino acids. The ends lost 4 bases at V and 5 bases at J; junction bases unmatched: 8. Per the germline V gene, CDR1 is SGHKS and CDR2 is YYEKEE (reference sequence). The CDR3 nucleotides read TGTGCCAGCAGCCAGGGGGACAGGGGCGGGACTGAAGCTTTCTTT. This gives the protein CASSQGDRGGTEAFF.

The chain has TRBV19 and TRBJ2-1, with 11 bases fitting TRBD1. This CDR3 contains 18 residues. Trimming at V came to 5 bases and at J to 3 bases, leaving 12 bases not matched to a gene. Germline V CDR1 and CDR2: LNHDA, SQIVND (reference sequence). In DNA, the CDR3 is TGTGCCAGTAGTGGACAGGGGGCCGTATCTCGGATCTACAATGAGCAGTTCTTC. Translation gives CASSGQGAVSRIYNEQFF.

The rearrangement joins TRBV15 to TRBJ1-4; TRBD1 is a possible D gene (5 bases). The CDR3 length is 14 residues. The germline V gene has CDR1 LNHNV and CDR2 YYDKDF (reference sequence). Trimming shortened V by 5 bases and J by 5 bases, and 12 bases separated the two germline ends. In nucleotides, the CDR3 is TGTGCCACCAGCGGGGGTTCAGGGAATGAAAAACTGTTTTTT. This translates into CATSGGSGNEKLFF. The full variable domain, in which reference TRBV15 and TRBJ1-4 provide the parts outside the CDR3, is DAMVIQNPRYQVTQFGKPVTLSCSQTLNHNVMYWYQQKSSQAPKLLFHYYDKDFNNEADTPDNFQSRRPNTSFCFLDIRSPGLGDTAMYLCATSGGSGNEKLFFGSGTQLSVL.